A single T cell receptor beta chain is shown here with its context. The data were obtained in a study of blood T cell repertoires in COVID-19. Study-level background: Italy, Spain and the United States were the sources of the convalescent and acute COVID-19 samples. PBMCs, B-cell-depleted T cells, or T cells provided the cDNA or gDNA that made up the material.

The CDR3 spans 14 residues. In germline, CDR1 is SGHNT, CDR2 YYREEE (reference sequence). The junction had 0 bases not matched to a gene; V was cut back by 0 bases and J by 3 bases. Libraries were prepared by immunoSEQ multiplex PCR; TCRdb keeps only in-frame clonotypes and omits some of them. The table lists 250,000 to 300,000 clones, approximately 85% of them singletons, with roughly 11% in the top ten. V is TRBV5-4 and J is TRBJ2-7, with TRBD1 matching 10 bases. The TCR originated in a woman aged 70-85 years with acute or convalescent COVID-19. Sequences were obtained from peripheral blood. Written as DNA, the CDR3 is TGTGCCAGCAGCTTGGGGACAGGGGGCTACGAGCAGTACTTC. Translating gives CASSLGTGGYEQYF.